The 31 T cell receptor beta chains presented below share a single source sample, sequenced in a study of blood T cell repertoires in COVID-19 (dated by TCRdb to about 2020). The receptor library was made with the immunoSEQ multiplex PCR assay. The table comes from immuneACCESS by way of TCRdb, which keeps in-frame sequences with V and J called. Part of the clones is missing from these tables; in studies checked, under half for an unresolved V gene and the rest for unknown reasons. This sample has 43,000 or so clones in its table, and approximately 91% of those were observed once. The top ten hold roughly 6.1% of the sample. The source material was peripheral blood. The source is a human donor in a cohort sampled during active COVID-19.

V and J are TRBV9 and TRBJ2-1, with D possibly TRBD2 on 5 matching bases. The CDR3 loop spans 15 amino acids. The germline V and J ends were trimmed by 0 bases and 1 base, with 8 bases remaining between them. Looked up from germline, CDR1 is SGDLS and CDR2 is YYNGEE. The CDR3 loop is CASSVVGESYNEQFF. The DNA for the CDR3 is TGTGCCAGCAGCGTAGTCGGGGAGTCCTACAATGAGCAGTTCTTC.

The rearrangement links TRBV29-1 to TRBJ2-1; the D gene is possibly TRBD2 (7 bases). Germline V gene sequence: CDR1 SQVTM, CDR2 ANQGSEA. Trimming took off 5 bases at V and 8 bases at J, with 13 bases between the two ends. The CDR3 spans 12 residues. This CDR3 reads CSVKGGEHEQFF. Here the CDR3 DNA reads TGCAGCGTTAAAGGGGGGGAGCATGAGCAGTTCTTC.

The chain combines TRBV18 with TRBJ1-4; 7 nucleotides align to TRBD1. V shed 6 bases, J shed 0 bases, and the junction held 1 base outside the gene matches. The CDR3 covers 14 residues. The germline CDR1 and CDR2 sequences are KGHSH and LQKENI. CDR3 nucleotides: TGTGCCAGCTCTCAGGGGGCAACTAATGAAAAACTGTTTTTT. Translated, it gives CASSQGATNEKLFF.

The chain joins TRBV7-9 to TRBJ2-3; 9 bases line up with TRBD2. V trimming: 5 bases; J trimming: 0 bases; junction bases outside the gene matches: 3. From germline, CDR1 is SEHNR and CDR2 FQNEAQ (reference sequence). This CDR3 has 15 amino acids. Here the CDR3 reads CASSPGTSSTDTQYF. The CDR3 DNA sequence: TGTGCCAGCAGCCCGGGGACTAGCAGCACAGATACGCAGTATTTT.

The chain carries TRBV7-9 and TRBJ2-5; TRBD2 agrees at 11 bases. V dropped 4 bases and J dropped 3; count of bases not matched to a gene: 1. Germline V gives CDR1 SEHNR, CDR2 FQNEAQ (reference sequence). The CDR3 is made up of 14 amino acids. CDR3 residues: CASSSLAGEETQYF. The CDR3 nucleotides are TGTGCCAGCAGCTCACTAGCGGGAGAAGAGACCCAGTACTTC.

This clone showed up just a few times. The rearrangement uses TRBV6-1 and TRBJ1-4; 7 bases line up with TRBD1. The CDR3 is made up of 15 amino acids. Germline assignment: CDR1 MNHNS and CDR2 SASEGT. V shed 2 bases and J 7 bases; nucleotides not matched to a gene: 7. The CDR3 DNA reads TGTGCCAGCAGTGAACTAGGGGGCGAGGGTGAAAAACTGTTTTTT. This encodes CASSELGGEGEKLFF.

V gene TRBV5-5 combines with J gene TRBJ1-2; no reliable D call. CDR1 SGHKS and CDR2 YYEKEE come from the germline V gene (reference sequence). The CDR3 totals 16 residues. Trimming pared 2 bases from V and 1 base from J, leaving 15 bases between. The CDR3 DNA is TGTGCCAGCAGCTTTCGATTAAAGACTGTTAACTATGGCTACACCTTC. Residues: CASSFRLKTVNYGYTF.

This clone was seen only a few times. CDR3 bases: TGTGCCACTGGGGGGGTTATCGGCAATGAGCAGTTCTTC. Its translation is CATGGVIGNEQFF. The genes are TRBV27 and TRBJ2-1, with 7 bases aligning to TRBD2. Germline assignment: CDR1 MNHEY and CDR2 SMNVEV (reference sequence). The V and J ends lost 10 bases and 6 bases, in that order; junction bases with no gene match: 9. CDR3 length: 13 amino acids.

The chain recombines TRBV18 with TRBJ1-1; no clear D. The CDR3 is made up of 13 amino acids. V shed 5 bases and J shed 5 bases, with 12 bases lying between them. CDR1 is KGHSH and CDR2 is LQKENI in the germline V gene. CDR3 loop: CASSIDLATEAFF. The DNA of the CDR3 is TGTGCCAGCTCAATCGACCTAGCAACTGAAGCTTTCTTT.

The J gene is TRBJ2-2, the V gene TRBV4-2; 7 bases align to TRBD2. Germline CDR1 and CDR2: LGHNA and YNFKEQ. The CDR3 has 18 residues. Germline trimming cut 1 base from V and 5 bases from J; bases unmatched to any gene: 13. CDR3 loop: CASSQGGLGAGWTGELFF. CDR3 sequence (DNA): TGTGCCAGCAGCCAAGGCGGACTAGGAGCAGGTTGGACCGGGGAGCTGTTTTTT.

A single count supports this clone. The rearrangement uses TRBV28 and TRBJ2-2, with D tentatively TRBD2 (6 bases). Germline assignment: CDR1 MDHEN and CDR2 SYDVKM. V was cut by 3 bases and J by 5 bases, with 10 bases left in between. The CDR3 has 14 amino acids. CDR3 DNA: TGTGCCAGCAGTTTTGCGGGATTAACCGGGGAGCTGTTTTTT. Encoded protein: CASSFAGLTGELFF. The full variable domain, completed using reference TRBV28 and TRBJ2-2, is DVKVTQSSRYLVKRTGEKVFLECVQDMDHENMFWYRQDPGLGLRLIYFSYDVKMKEKGDIPEGYSVSREKKERFSLILESASTNQTSMYLCASSFAGLTGELFFGEGSRLTVL.

This clone was counted a few times. J is TRBJ2-7 and V is TRBV30; D is possibly TRBD2 (6 bases). The CDR3 totals 14 residues. Trimming left V 5 bases short and J 7 bases short, with 21 bases between. Germline V lookup: CDR1 GTSNPN, CDR2 SVGIG (reference sequence). This CDR3 reads CAWDAGGGAGEQYF. The CDR3 nucleotides are TGTGCCTGGGATGCAGGAGGCGGGGCAGGGGAGCAGTACTTC.

This chain links TRBV5-1 with TRBJ2-3, with TRBD1 identical over 7 bases. V was clipped by 3 bases and J by 0 bases; unmatched bases: 1. Germline-derived CDR1 and CDR2 are SGHRS and YFSETQ. The length of the CDR3 is 14 residues. The CDR3 reads CASSSDRSTDTQYF. The CDR3 DNA reads as TGCGCCAGCAGCTCGGACAGGAGCACAGATACGCAGTATTTT.

This clone has a single count. The chain uses TRBV30 and TRBJ2-5, with 10 bases aligning to TRBD2. Germline V gene lookup returns CDR1 GTSNPN and CDR2 SVGIG (reference sequence). This CDR3 region has 15 residues. With V trimmed by 1 base and J by 5 bases, 7 bases remained unmatched. CDR3 region: CAWSGGLAWAETQYF. The CDR3 DNA is TGTGCCTGGAGTGGGGGACTAGCGTGGGCTGAGACCCAGTACTTC. The variable domain in full, completed from reference TRBV30 and TRBJ2-5, reads SQTIHQWPATLVQPVGSPLSLECTVEGTSNPNLYWYRQAAGRGLQLLFYSVGIGQISSEVPQNLSASRPQDRQFILSSKKLLLSDSGFYLCAWSGGLAWAETQYFGPGTRLLVL.

The chain combines TRBV7-6 with TRBJ2-6; 9 bases line up with TRBD1. V lost 6 bases and J lost 2; bases outside the gene matches: 5. CDR3 length: 16 residues. CDR1 SGHVS and CDR2 FNYEAQ come from the germline V gene. The CDR3 spells CASSFNRGPGANVLTF. DNA of the CDR3: TGTGCCAGCAGTTTTAACAGGGGGCCTGGGGCCAACGTCCTGACTTTC.

The chain links TRBV6-4 to TRBJ2-6; a weak D match, TRBD2 (5 bases). The germline V and J ends were trimmed by 6 bases and 0 bases, with 15 bases remaining between them. Germline V gene sequence: CDR1 MRHNA, CDR2 SNTAGT. The CDR3 length is 17 residues. Here the CDR3 DNA reads TGTGCCAGCAGCCTAAGCGGAGGAGCCTCTGGGGCCAACGTCCTGACTTTC. It codes for CASSLSGGASGANVLTF.

The chain joins TRBV7-2 to TRBJ2-3; tentative D call: TRBD2 (6 bases). The CDR3 extends over 16 amino acids. Germline V gene data show CDR1 as SGHTA and CDR2 as FQGNSA. The V and J ends lost 3 bases and 4 bases respectively, with 17 bases between them. Here the CDR3 DNA reads TGTGCCAGCAGCTTTGGGCGGGGCTATCCTGCAGATACGCAGTATTTT. This translates into CASSFGRGYPADTQYF.

The V and J genes are TRBV6-2 or TRBV6-3 and TRBJ2-1; TRBD2 matches at 13 bases. CDR1 and CDR2 (germline): MNHEY, SVGEGT. Trimming removed 2 bases from V and 4 bases from J; junction bases left unmatched: 2. The CDR3 covers 16 residues. CDR3 in DNA: TGTGCCAGCAGTTACCCGGGACTAGCGGGGTACAATGAGCAGTTCTTC. Translated, it gives CASSYPGLAGYNEQFF.

V usage is TRBV5-1 and J usage is TRBJ2-5, with D perhaps TRBD2 (5 bases). CDR1 and CDR2 from the germline V gene are SGHRS and YFSETQ. CDR3 length: 14 amino acids. Trimming removed 0 bases from V and 4 bases from J, with 10 bases in between. The CDR3 loop is CASSLAGKRETQYF. CDR3 DNA: TGCGCCAGCAGCTTGGCCGGGAAGCGAGAGACCCAGTACTTC.

The rearrangement links TRBV5-1 to TRBJ2-7, with 7 bases identical to TRBD1. Trimming took 2 bases from V and 3 from J; bases not matched to a gene: 5. The CDR3 runs to 14 residues. CDR1 and CDR2 (germline): SGHRS, YFSETQ. Here the CDR3 reads CASSLPGQSYEQYF. The CDR3 bases are TGCGCCAGCAGCTTACCGGGACAGAGCTACGAGCAGTACTTC.

The V call is TRBV9, the J call TRBJ1-1; no firm D call. The CDR3 contains 13 residues. V lost 3 bases to trimming and J lost 2 bases, with 8 bases between them. Germline V CDR1 and CDR2: SGDLS, YYNGEE. The CDR3, as DNA: TGTGCCAGCAGCGGCGGTCTCAACACTGAAGCTTTCTTT. It translates to CASSGGLNTEAFF. The variable domain in full, completed from reference TRBV9 and TRBJ1-1, reads DSGVTQTPKHLITATGQRVTLRCSPRSGDLSVYWYQQSLDQGLQFLIQYYNGEERAKGNILERFSAQQFPDLHSELNLSSLELGDSALYFCASSGGLNTEAFFGQGTRLTVV.

This chain uses TRBV6-2 or TRBV6-3 with TRBJ2-2; possible D gene TRBD1, 6 bases. The V gene lost 5 bases and the J gene lost 12 bases, with 7 bases spanning the gap. This CDR3 has 10 amino acids. CDR1 is MNHEY, CDR2 SVGEGT, per germline. The CDR3 nucleotides read TGTGCCAGCAGTAGGGGGAAGCTGTTTTTT. It translates to CASSRGKLFF.

In its sample, this clone was seen a few times. The CDR3 loop reads CASSSLGGSSYEQYF. The CDR3 DNA reads TGCGCCAGCAGCTCCCTGGGGGGGAGCTCCTACGAGCAGTACTTC. The J gene is TRBJ2-7, the V gene TRBV5-1; 7 bases line up with TRBD2. Trimming at V came to 3 bases and at J to 0 bases, leaving 6 bases not matched to a gene. This CDR3 comprises 15 residues. Germline CDR1 SGHRS, CDR2 YFSETQ.

This chain links TRBV27 with TRBJ2-2, with 7 bases aligning to TRBD1. The V gene end was trimmed by 5 bases and the J gene end by 7 bases; junction bases not matched to a gene: 10. CDR3 length: 15 amino acids. Germline-derived CDR1 and CDR2 are MNHEY and SMNVEV (reference sequence). This CDR3 reads CASSPHRGSGGELFF. CDR3 in DNA: TGTGCCAGCAGTCCTCACAGGGGAAGCGGCGGGGAGCTGTTTTTT.

V gene TRBV5-1 combines with J gene TRBJ2-1; TRBD2 matches at 11 bases. V shed 0 bases and J 7 bases; nucleotides not matched to a gene: 6. Germline V gene lookup returns CDR1 SGHRS and CDR2 YFSETQ. CDR3 length equals 16 residues. CDR3: CASSLVAGGPMNEQFF. The CDR3 DNA is TGCGCCAGCAGCTTGGTAGCGGGGGGGCCGATGAATGAGCAGTTCTTC.

This clone was detected only once. V gene TRBV19 combines with J gene TRBJ2-7; TRBD2 matches at 13 bases. CDR1 and CDR2 from the germline V gene are LNHDA and SQIVND (reference sequence). The CDR3 runs 18 residues. The trim removed 5 bases at V and 2 bases at J, leaving 12 bases unmatched. CDR3: CASSVGRRTSGGTYEQYF. The CDR3 region has the DNA TGTGCCAGTAGTGTAGGTCGCCGGACTAGCGGGGGAACCTACGAGCAGTACTTC.

The chain joins TRBV5-1 to TRBJ1-2; D is possibly TRBD1 (6 bases). The CDR3 has 14 residues. The V and J ends lost 9 bases and 5 bases respectively, with 20 bases between them. CDR1 and CDR2 (germline): SGHRS, YFSETQ. In DNA, the CDR3 is TGCGCCACCCGAGGACAGAGCTCTCTTTATGGCTACACCTTC. It yields the protein CATRGQSSLYGYTF.

V is TRBV18 and J is TRBJ1-5; 9 nucleotides match TRBD1. Germline CDR1 reads KGHSH; CDR2 reads LQKENI. This CDR3 spans 15 amino acids. J lost 6 bases, V lost 4 bases, and 7 bases had no gene match. The CDR3 DNA reads as TGTGCCAGCTCACTAGGACAGGGGTCGGCTCAGCCCCAGCATTTT. This translates into CASSLGQGSAQPQHF.

V gene TRBV19 combines with J gene TRBJ2-7; 11 bases fit TRBD1. The CDR3 totals 14 residues. The germline gives CDR1 LNHDA, CDR2 SQIVND (reference sequence). J gave up 2 bases and V 4 bases, and 1 base lay outside the gene matches. The CDR3 loop is CASSRGQGAYEQYF. In nucleotides, the CDR3 is TGTGCCAGTAGTAGGGGACAGGGGGCCTACGAGCAGTACTTC.

The V and J genes are TRBV29-1 and TRBJ2-5, with D perhaps TRBD2 (5 bases). The ends were cut back, 7 bases at V and 2 bases at J, with 17 bases in the middle. Per germline, CDR1 SQVTM and CDR2 ANQGSEA. The CDR3 is 14 amino acids. The CDR3, as DNA: TGCAGCGCCACCCCGGGAACCGTACAAGAGACCCAGTACTTC. Translating gives CSATPGTVQETQYF. The entire variable domain, with the rest obtained from reference TRBV29-1 and TRBJ2-5, is as follows: SAVISQKPSRDICQRGTSLTIQCQVDSQVTMMFWYRQQPGQSLTLIATANQGSEATYESGFVIDKFPISRPNLTFSTLTVSNMSPEDSSIYLCSATPGTVQETQYFGPGTRLLVL.

On this clone itself: It is unclear where the CDR3 begins or ends on the DNA, so no DNA is shown, and the CDR3 is as TCRdb lists it. The chain recombines TRBV6-6 with TRBJ2-1; the table's D gene call, TRBD2, was not cross checked with the DNA. Germline V lookup: CDR1 MNHNY, CDR2 SVGAGI (reference sequence). 13 amino acids form the CDR3, both terminal residues included. This CDR3 reads CASSWGGGTWVVF.